The rows below give T cell receptor beta chains drawn from one sample of a study of blood T cells in healthy people across ages. TCRdb reanalysed the 5' RACE reads using MiXCR and keeps one entry per CDR3 protein. This table has 650,000 to 700,000 distinct CDR3 sequences, approximately 31% appearing once. The sample was blood. Every receptor here comes from a woman aged 80 or older in good health. Each CDR3 is given with its conserved first and last residue. The D gene is left open where the match is weak. Rows may omit the clone size; those that give it use once, few, many or a size class.

NA TRBJ2-2 16 NA TRBV5-1 TGCGCCAGCAGCTTGGCCGTAGGGCGGTCCACCGGGGAGCTGTTTTTT CASSLAVGRSTGELFF
many TRBJ2-5 15 NA TRBV27 TGTGCCAGCAGTTCTCGAGGGGGACGACAAGAGACCCAGTACTTC CASSSRGGRQETQYF
NA TRBJ2-1 14 NA TRBV20-1 TGCAGTGCTAGAGGGGTTGATTCCTACAATGAGCAGTTCTTC CSARGVDSYNEQFF
NA TRBJ1-2 13 NA TRBV6-2/TRBV6-3 TGTGTCAGCCGGGGCGACGAAGGCTATGGCTACACCTTC CVSRGDEGYGYTF
many TRBJ2-7 14 TRBD2 TRBV10-3 TGTGCCATCGGGCCTAGCGGGGGATTCTACGAGCAGTACTTC CAIGPSGGFYEQYF
few TRBJ1-5 13 NA TRBV6-1 TGTGCCAGCAGAGCCGGGGGTAAACAGCCCCAGCATTTT CASRAGGKQPQHF
NA TRBJ1-2 13 NA TRBV5-1 TGCGCCAGCACCCGGGGTGAGGGAAATGGCTACACCTTC CASTRGEGNGYTF
NA TRBJ2-2 14 NA TRBV4-3 TGCGCCAGCAGCCAAGAAAGGGCCCCCGGGGAGCTGTTTTTT CASSQERAPGELFF
NA TRBJ1-4 14 NA TRBV2 TGTGCCAGCAGTGTTGAGGCAACTAATGAAAAACTGTTTTTT CASSVEATNEKLFF
NA TRBJ2-4 12 NA TRBV7-2 TGTGCCAGCAGGTGGGGGCCGAACATTCAGTACTTC CASRWGPNIQYF
NA TRBJ2-7 13 NA TRBV6-2/TRBV6-3 TGTGCCAGCAGTTACGTGGTTTACAATGAGCAGTACTTC CASSYVVYNEQYF
NA TRBJ2-3 16 TRBD2 TRBV12-3/TRBV12-4 TGTGCCAGCAGTTTGTGGCTAGCGGGGACTACAGATGCGCAGTATTTT CASSLWLAGTTDAQYF
many TRBJ2-7 14 NA TRBV28 TGTGCCAGCGGGTCAGGGCAGGTTCCCTTCGAGCAGTACTTC CASGSGQVPFEQYF
many TRBJ2-1 13 NA TRBV4-1 TGCGCCAGCAGCCAAGTAAGAGGATTTACCTCGTTCTTC CASSQVRGFTSFF
NA TRBJ1-5 14 NA TRBV19 TGTGCCAGTAGAGGCGAAACGGGGTATCAGCCCCAGCATTTT CASRGETGYQPQHF
NA TRBJ2-7 12 NA TRBV29-1 TGCAGCGTTGAAGTGGAGGGCGGCGAGCAGTACTTC CSVEVEGGEQYF
few TRBJ1-2 18 NA TRBV7-2 TGTGCCAGCAGCTTAGGTGTAATGTGGGGGGGTGACTTCTATGGCTACACCTTC CASSLGVMWGGDFYGYTF
NA TRBJ2-7 14 NA TRBV20-1 TGCAGTGCTAGAGGGAAGGGGAACCTCTACGAGCAGTACTTC CSARGKGNLYEQYF
NA TRBJ1-2 16 NA TRBV6-1 TGTGCCAGCAGTGAAGCGGGGGACCCTAGGCGCTATGGCTACACCTTC CASSEAGDPRRYGYTF
few TRBJ1-1 12 TRBD1 TRBV7-3 TGTGCCAGCAGCCCGGGGACAGGGGGAGCTTTCTTT CASSPGTGGAFF
many TRBJ1-1 13 NA TRBV27 TGTGCCAGCGCCCAAGCATTGAACACTGAAGCTTTCTTT CASAQALNTEAFF
many TRBJ1-1 15 TRBD1 TRBV5-1 TGCGCCAGCAGCTTGGACCAGGGGGTGAACACTGAAGCTTTCTTT CASSLDQGVNTEAFF
NA TRBJ2-5 12 TRBD2 TRBV7-3 TGTGCCAGCAGCTTTGGGGGGGGGACCCAGTACTTC CASSFGGGTQYF
NA TRBJ2-5 16 NA TRBV12-3/TRBV12-4 TGTGCCAGCAGTCCGGACGACAGTGGGGGAGGAGATGAGCAGTACTTC CASSPDDSGGGDEQYF
NA TRBJ2-7 14 NA TRBV12-3/TRBV12-4 TGTGCCAGCAGCCAAACTCGGAACCGGGTCGAGCAGTACTTC CASSQTRNRVEQYF
many TRBJ2-3 17 NA TRBV27 TGTGCCAGCAGTCCCCGTTTAAGATTTCCTAGCACAGATACGCAGTATTTT CASSPRLRFPSTDTQYF
NA TRBJ2-7 17 TRBD1 TRBV19 TGTGCCAGTAGTATGAGGGACAGCTACAAGGGCTCCTACGGGCAGTACTTC CASSMRDSYKGSYGQYF
NA TRBJ1-2 15 NA TRBV2 TGTGCCAGCACGCCCGAACAGGGTTTCAACTATGGCTACACCTTC CASTPEQGFNYGYTF
few TRBJ2-7 13 NA TRBV7-9 TGTGCCAGCAGCCCCCGGGTAAGCTACGAGCAGTACTTC CASSPRVSYEQYF
many TRBJ1-1 12 NA TRBV6-6 TGTGCCAGCAGTTACTCATACACTGAAGCTTTCTTT CASSYSYTEAFF
many TRBJ2-7 14 NA TRBV7-9 TGTGCCAGCAGCAAAGAAGCAAGAGGCTACGAGCAGTACTTC CASSKEARGYEQYF
NA TRBJ1-5 15 TRBD1 TRBV6-6 TGTGCCAGCAGTTACCAGACAGGGGCCAGTCAGCCCCAGCATTTT CASSYQTGASQPQHF
many TRBJ2-6 15 TRBD1 TRBV2 TGTGCCAGCAGAGCCGGGACAGGGTTAACCAACGTCCTGACTTTC CASRAGTGLTNVLTF
few TRBJ1-2 15 NA TRBV7-9 TGTGCCAGCAGCTTCAATACTCCCCTGGCCGGTGGCTACACCTTC CASSFNTPLAGGYTF
many TRBJ2-3 15 NA TRBV4-3 TGCGCCAGCAGCCAAGATCAAGGACCCCCTAATACGCAGTATTTT CASSQDQGPPNTQYF
many TRBJ1-5 14 NA TRBV20-1 TGCAGTGCCGCGCGAGGAATGGGCAATCAGCCCCAGCATTTT CSAARGMGNQPQHF
NA TRBJ1-2 13 NA TRBV28 TGTGCTAGCCGGGGGCCCGGGAGAGATGGCTACACCTTC CASRGPGRDGYTF
NA TRBJ1-1 14 NA TRBV15 TGTGCCACCAGCAGAGATACGGCGGACACTGAAGCTTTCTTT CATSRDTADTEAFF
NA TRBJ1-1 13 TRBD1 TRBV30 TGTGCCTGGAGTGTATCAGGGGGCACTGAAGCTTTCTTT CAWSVSGGTEAFF
many TRBJ1-6 15 NA TRBV9 TGTGCCAGCAGCGTAGGGCAGGGGCTGGAGTCACCCCTCCACTTT CASSVGQGLESPLHF
NA TRBJ1-1 14 NA TRBV6-1 TGTGCCAGCCCTGCCTGGACAGTGAACACTGAAGCTTTCTTT CASPAWTVNTEAFF
NA TRBJ1-3 13 NA TRBV29-1 TGCAGCGTACCCGGGAAATACGGAAACACCATATATTTT CSVPGKYGNTIYF
NA TRBJ1-1 12 NA TRBV30 TGTGCCTGGAGTACAGAGAACACTGAAGCTTTCTTT CAWSTENTEAFF
NA TRBJ2-3 13 NA TRBV27 TGTGCCAGCACGGGAAGAGACATAGATACGCAGTATTTT CASTGRDIDTQYF
NA TRBJ2-7 15 TRBD2 TRBV5-6 TGTGCCAGCAGCTTGGGCGGGGGAAGCTCCTACGAGCAGTACTTC CASSLGGGSSYEQYF
once TRBJ1-5 14 NA TRBV18 TGTGCCGGCTCACCAGGGAGTGACAATCAGCCCCAGCATTTT CAGSPGSDNQPQHF
many TRBJ1-6 14 TRBD1 TRBV10-3 TGTGCCATCAGGGAAGGGACAGGGAGTTCACCCCTCCACTTT CAIREGTGSSPLHF
few TRBJ1-2 16 TRBD1 TRBV20-1 TGCAGTGCTTGCGACCACCGGGACAGGGACCGCTATGGCTACACCTTC CSACDHRDRDRYGYTF
few TRBJ2-3 18 TRBD2 TRBV6-2/TRBV6-3 TGTGCCAGCAGTTACTCGAAGGTCCAGCGGGGGGAGGCAGATACGCAGTATTTT CASSYSKVQRGEADTQYF
many TRBJ2-7 14 TRBD2 TRBV7-2 TGTGCCAGCAAGACTAGCGGGGGAGGATACGAGCAGTACTTC CASKTSGGGYEQYF
NA TRBJ2-1 14 NA TRBV12-3/TRBV12-4 TGTGCCAGCAGTACGGGACCAGTTGTCAATGAGCAGTTCTTC CASSTGPVVNEQFF